Sequencing of this T cell receptor beta chain was carried out in a study of T-cell reconstitution after alpha-beta-depleted transplantation in children. The CDR3 sequence is 14 residues long. V was trimmed by 7 bases and J by 0 bases, leaving 14 bases between them. The germline gives CDR1 SGHNT, CDR2 YYREEE (reference sequence). The library targeted TCRbeta and was prepared with unique molecular identifiers. TCRdb recomputed calls from the PCR reads with MiXCR, one row per CDR3 protein. The sample consists of around 480,000 distinct CDR3 sequences, approximately 29% of them appearing once. The specimen was PBMCs from the stem cell graft donor, collected from the stem cell graft. J is TRBJ2-7 and V is TRBV5-4; tentatively, D is TRBD1 or TRBD2 (7 bases each). The origin of this receptor is a human donor who donated a stem cell graft to a child with aplastic anemia. The CDR3, as DNA: TGTGCCAGCCAGCGGGACAGCTCCTCCTACGAGCAGTACTTC. It specifies CASQRDSSSYEQYF. Drawing the rest from reference TRBV5-4 and TRBJ2-7, the complete variable domain is ETGVTQSPTHLIKTRGQQVTLRCSSQSGHNTVSWYQQALGQGPQFIFQYYREEENGRGNFPPRFSGLQFPNYSSELNVNALELDDSALYLCASQRDSSSYEQYFGPGTRLTVT.